The 4 T cell receptor beta chains reported below all come from one sample, sequenced in a study of T cells after yellow fever vaccination. TCRdb fed the 5' RACE reads into MiXCR, producing one record per CDR3 protein. The sample lists around 300,000 distinct CDR3 sequences; approximately 4% were seen once. Sample: PBMCs, taken 5 days after the yellow fever booster vaccination. Receptors were obtained from a man aged 18 to 29 who received the YFV17D yellow fever vaccine.

In this sample, this clonotype turned up a few times. The V call is TRBV29-1, the J call TRBJ2-6; 12 positions agree with TRBD1. After removal of 4 bases from V and 2 bases from J, the junction contained 12 bases not matched to a gene. The CDR3 contains 19 residues. Germline V gene lookup returns CDR1 SQVTM and CDR2 ANQGSEA. The CDR3 DNA reads as TGCAGCGTTGTTGGCCAGGGACAGGGGGCGTTCGCTGGGGCCAACGTCCTGACTTTC. This translates into CSVVGQGQGAFAGANVLTF.

This clonotype has ten or more counts. The chain has TRBV27 and TRBJ2-3; D is unresolved. This CDR3 region has 14 residues. The V gene's germline CDR1 is MNHEY and CDR2 SMNVEV (reference sequence). V shed 6 bases and J shed 6 bases, with 16 bases lying between them. CDR3 nucleotides: TGTGCCAGCAGCTTAAATCCCGCAGGCGATACGCAGTATTTT. It translates to CASSLNPAGDTQYF.

This clonotype was detected a few times. The V gene is TRBV5-1, the J gene TRBJ2-5; D is unresolved. This CDR3 spans 14 amino acids. V was shortened by 7 bases and J by 1 base, with 14 bases between the two germline ends. Germline V gene data show CDR1 as SGHRS and CDR2 as YFSETQ. The CDR3 nucleotides read TGCGCCAGCTGCCGCAGCCGAATCCAAGAGACCCAGTACTTC. Translating gives CASCRSRIQETQYF.

The chain has TRBV4-3 and TRBJ1-1; D is unresolved. Germline V lookup: CDR1 LGHNA, CDR2 YSLEER. This CDR3 region has 12 residues. Trimming removed 0 bases from V and 7 bases from J, with 6 bases in between. This CDR3 is CASSQDGSEAFF. The CDR3 DNA reads TGCGCCAGCAGCCAAGATGGAAGTGAAGCTTTCTTT.